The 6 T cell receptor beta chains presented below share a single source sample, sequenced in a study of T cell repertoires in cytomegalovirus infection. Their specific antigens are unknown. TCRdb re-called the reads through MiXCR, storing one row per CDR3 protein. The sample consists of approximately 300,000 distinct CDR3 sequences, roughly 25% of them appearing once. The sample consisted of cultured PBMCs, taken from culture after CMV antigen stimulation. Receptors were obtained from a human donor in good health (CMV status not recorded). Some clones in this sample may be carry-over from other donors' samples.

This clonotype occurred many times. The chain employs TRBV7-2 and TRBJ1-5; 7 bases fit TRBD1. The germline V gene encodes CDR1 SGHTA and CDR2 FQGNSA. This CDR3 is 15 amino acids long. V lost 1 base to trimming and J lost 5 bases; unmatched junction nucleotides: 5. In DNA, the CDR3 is TGTGCCAGCAGCTTAGTCAGGGGGACAGATCAGCCCCAGCATTTT. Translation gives CASSLVRGTDQPQHF.

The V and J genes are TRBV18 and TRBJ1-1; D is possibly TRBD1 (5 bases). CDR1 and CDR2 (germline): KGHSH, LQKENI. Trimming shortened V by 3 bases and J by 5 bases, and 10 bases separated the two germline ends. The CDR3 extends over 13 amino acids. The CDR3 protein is CASSPLGDTEAFF. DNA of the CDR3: TGTGCCAGCTCACCGTTAGGGGATACTGAAGCTTTCTTT.

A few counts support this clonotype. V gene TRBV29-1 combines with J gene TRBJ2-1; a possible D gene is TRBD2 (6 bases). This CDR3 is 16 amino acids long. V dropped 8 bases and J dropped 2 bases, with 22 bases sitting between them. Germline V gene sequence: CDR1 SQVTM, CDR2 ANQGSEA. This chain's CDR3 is CSTDNGGVGTYNEQFF. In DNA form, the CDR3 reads TGCAGCACTGACAACGGCGGGGTTGGGACCTACAATGAGCAGTTCTTC.

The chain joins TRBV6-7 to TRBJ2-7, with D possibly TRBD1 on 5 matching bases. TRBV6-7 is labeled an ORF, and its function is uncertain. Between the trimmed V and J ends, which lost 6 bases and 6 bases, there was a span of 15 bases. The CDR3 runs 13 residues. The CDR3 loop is CASSRNRFSEQYV. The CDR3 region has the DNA TGTGCCAGCAGCCGAAACAGGTTCAGCGAGCAGTACGTC.

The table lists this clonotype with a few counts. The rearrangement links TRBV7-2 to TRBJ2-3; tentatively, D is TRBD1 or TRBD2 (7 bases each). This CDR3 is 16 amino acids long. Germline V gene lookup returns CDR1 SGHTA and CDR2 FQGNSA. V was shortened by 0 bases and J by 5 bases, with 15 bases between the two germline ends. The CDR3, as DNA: TGTGCCAGCAGCTTAGCACTCCCAGGGGGGGGAGATACGCAGTATTTT. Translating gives CASSLALPGGGDTQYF.

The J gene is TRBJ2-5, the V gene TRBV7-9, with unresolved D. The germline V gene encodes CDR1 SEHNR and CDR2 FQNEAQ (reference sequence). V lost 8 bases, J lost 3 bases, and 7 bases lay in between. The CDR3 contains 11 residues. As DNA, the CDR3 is TGTGCCAGCCAAAATAAAGAGACCCAGTACTTC. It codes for CASQNKETQYF.